Included here is one TCR beta chain sequence, with context. The sample comes from a study of regulatory T cells in long-lasting Graves disease. Time point in this sample: persistent/refractory GD, antithyroid drugs over 5 years with positive TRAb. Construction of the TCR library relied on RNA isolated from PBMCs. Arm-PCR of CDR3 regions with iRepertoire HTBI primers generated TCR beta libraries. MiXCR, applied by TCRdb to the multiplex PCR reads, yields one record per CDR3 protein. The data contain about 400,000 distinct CDR3 sequences, 20% of them singletons. Trimming stripped 3 bases from V and 3 bases from J, with 6 bases between. CDR3 length: 13 amino acids.

This receptor was taken from a female donor with Graves disease. The V gene is TRBV12-3 or TRBV12-4, the J gene TRBJ1-5; D unclear. This specimen was peripheral blood mononuclear cells (PBMCs), taken when the disease was refractory, from a patient treated with antithyroid drugs. The CDR3 DNA reads TGTGCCAGCAGTTTTGCCGACAATCAGCCCCAGCATTTT. The encoded protein is CASSFADNQPQHF.